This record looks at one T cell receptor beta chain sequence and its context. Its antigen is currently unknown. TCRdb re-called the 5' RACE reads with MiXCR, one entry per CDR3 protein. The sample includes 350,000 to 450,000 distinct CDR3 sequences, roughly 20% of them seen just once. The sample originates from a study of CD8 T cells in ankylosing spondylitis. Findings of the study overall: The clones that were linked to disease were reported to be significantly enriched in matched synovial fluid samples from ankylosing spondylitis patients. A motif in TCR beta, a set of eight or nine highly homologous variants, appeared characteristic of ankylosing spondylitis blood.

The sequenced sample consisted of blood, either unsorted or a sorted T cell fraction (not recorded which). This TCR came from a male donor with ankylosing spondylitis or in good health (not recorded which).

CDR3 coding DNA: TGTGCCAGCAGCTTAGATAGTGGGACATCTAGAAAAGGACCTGGAAACACCATATATTTT. Amino acids: CASSLDSGTSRKGPGNTIYF. V gene TRBV11-2 combines with J gene TRBJ1-3; TRBD1 might be the D (6 bases). CDR3 size: 20 residues. Germline V gives CDR1 SGHAT, CDR2 FQNNGV. The ends were cut back, 0 bases at V and 2 bases at J, with 23 bases in the middle.